These 18 T cell receptor beta chains originate from one sample sequenced in a study of T cells in Graves' hyperthyroidism and ophthalmopathy. Template material for amplifying TCR beta CDR3 regions consisted of RNA transcripts. The primer set for the first-round RT-PCR of the TCR CDR3 was HTBI. TCRdb passed the multiplex PCR reads through MiXCR, listing each CDR3 protein once. Among 300,000 to 500,000 distinct CDR3 sequences listed, over 12% were seen once. Specimen: blood. Source of these receptors: a man in his fifties with Graves' ophthalmopathy.

This clonotype was seen repeatedly, ten times or more. The chain couples TRBV10-3 to TRBJ2-7, with D possibly TRBD2 on 6 matching bases. In germline, CDR1 is ENHRY, CDR2 SYGVKD. Deletions cut 6 bases from V and 6 bases from J, with 27 bases between. The CDR3 length is 17 residues. The CDR3, as DNA: TGTGCCATCAGGCAAACTCTTGACAGTTTCGGGGGTATCGAGCAGTACTTC. Translated, it gives CAIRQTLDSFGGIEQYF.

In its sample, this clonotype was seen many times. The chain carries TRBV2 and TRBJ2-3; D might be TRBD2 (5 bases). Germline values: CDR1 SNHLY, CDR2 FYNNEI. The CDR3 loop spans 15 amino acids. The V gene lost 5 bases and the J gene lost 4 bases, with 16 bases spanning the gap. The CDR3 is CASSWSGISSDTQYF. CDR3 DNA sequence: TGTGCCAGCAGTTGGTCGGGGATCAGTTCAGATACGCAGTATTTT.

In its sample, this clonotype was seen many times. The chain has TRBV3-1 and TRBJ1-2; 9 bases agree with TRBD1. The CDR3 is 15 residues long. Germline loops: CDR1 LGHDT, CDR2 YNNKEL (reference sequence). V lost 4 bases, J lost 4 bases, and 7 bases stayed unmatched. DNA of the CDR3: TGTGCCAGCAGCCCGAACAGGGGGCCTTTCTATGGCTACACCTTC. Protein: CASSPNRGPFYGYTF.

The chain joins TRBV7-9 to TRBJ2-3; 14 bases are a match to TRBD2. CDR1 is SEHNR and CDR2 is FQNEAQ in the germline V gene (reference sequence). The CDR3 extends over 14 amino acids. The V gene end was trimmed by 5 bases and the J gene end by 8 bases; junction bases not matched to a gene: 3. For the CDR3, the DNA is TGTGCCAGCAGCCCGACTAGCGGGAGGGGTACGCAGTATTTT. As protein: CASSPTSGRGTQYF.

J is TRBJ2-5 and V is TRBV19; D gene unclear. Looked up from germline, CDR1 is LNHDA and CDR2 is SQIVND (reference sequence). V was cut by 5 bases and J by 5 bases, with 15 bases left in between. CDR3 length: 14 residues. CDR3 bases: TGTGCCAGTAGTTCCCGGACGAAAGCGGAGACCCAGTACTTC. This translates into CASSSRTKAETQYF. Based on the CDR3 plus reference TRBV19 and TRBJ2-5, the full variable domain is DGGITQSPKYLFRKEGQNVTLSCEQNLNHDAMYWYRQDPGQGLRLIYYSQIVNDFQKGDIAEGYSVSREKKESFPLTVTSAQKNPTAFYLCASSSRTKAETQYFGPGTRLLVL.

The V call is TRBV6-1, the J call TRBJ1-4; D gene ambiguous. The germline V gene has CDR1 MNHNS and CDR2 SASEGT. Trimming took off 10 bases at V and 5 bases at J, with 14 bases between the two ends. The CDR3 contains 13 residues. The CDR3 sequence is CATGERVNEKLFF. CDR3 nucleotides: TGTGCCACCGGCGAAAGGGTCAATGAAAAACTGTTTTTT.

This clonotype was seen many times. V is TRBV2 and J is TRBJ2-1; TRBD1 agrees at 9 bases. Per the germline V gene, CDR1 is SNHLY and CDR2 is FYNNEI. V was clipped by 6 bases and J by 6 bases; unmatched bases: 9. The CDR3 loop spans 15 amino acids. In DNA form, the CDR3 reads TGTGCCAGCAGCGACACAGGGGGCTCTATCAATGAGCAGTTCTTC. Protein sequence: CASSDTGGSINEQFF.

The chain joins TRBV29-1 to TRBJ2-7; 7 bases fit TRBD1. CDR1 is SQVTM and CDR2 is ANQGSEA in the germline V gene. CDR3 length equals 15 residues. V gave up 8 bases and J gave up 0 bases; unmatched junction bases: 13. In DNA, the CDR3 is TGCAGCCCCACTAAGGGGGCCAACTACTCCTACGAGCAGTACTTC. Protein product: CSPTKGANYSYEQYF.

The chain combines TRBV24-1 with TRBJ2-2; D is possibly TRBD2 (6 bases). Deletions cut 2 bases from V and 6 bases from J, with 9 bases between. This CDR3 is 14 amino acids long. Germline V CDR1 and CDR2: KGHDR, SFDVKD. Written as DNA, the CDR3 is TGTGCCACCAGTGATTCTAGCGTTGCCGGGGAGCTGTTTTTT. As protein: CATSDSSVAGELFF.

The table lists this clonotype with many counts. The chain uses TRBV12-3 or TRBV12-4 and TRBJ1-1, with D maybe TRBD1 (5 bases). Between the trimmed V and J ends, which lost 8 bases and 1 base, there was a span of 11 bases. The CDR3 contains 13 residues. This CDR3 reads CASSFQGNTEAFF. CDR3 in DNA: TGTGCCAGCTCATTCCAGGGGAACACTGAAGCTTTCTTT.

This clonotype has only a few counts. This rearrangement joins TRBV6-1 to TRBJ2-1, with 14 bases aligning to TRBD2. Germline CDR1 MNHNS, CDR2 SASEGT. The CDR3 has 16 amino acids. After removal of 5 bases from V and 10 bases from J, the junction contained 10 bases not matched to a gene. CDR3 bases: TGTGCCAGCAGTAACGAACCGGGACTAGCGGGAGTCGAGCAGTTCTTC. Translation: CASSNEPGLAGVEQFF.

V is TRBV24-1 and J is TRBJ2-1, with D tentatively TRBD1 (5 bases). V dropped 1 base and J dropped 8 bases, with 17 bases sitting between them. Germline V gene data show CDR1 as KGHDR and CDR2 as SFDVKD. The CDR3 runs to 16 residues. CDR3 nucleotide sequence: TGTGCCACCAGTGATTTAAAGGGCCCCCAGGGCCATGAGCAGTTCTTC. It specifies CATSDLKGPQGHEQFF.

This clonotype was seen more than once but under ten times. CDR3 in DNA: TGTGCCAGTAGTGGACAGGGAACAGTTGGTGAAAAACTGTTTTTT. Its protein is CASSGQGTVGEKLFF. V gene TRBV19 combines with J gene TRBJ1-4; 8 bases line up with TRBD1. The CDR3 sequence is 15 residues long. V lost 5 bases, J lost 7 bases, and 9 bases stayed unmatched. Germline CDR1 is LNHDA and CDR2 is SQIVND (reference sequence).

The chain is built from TRBV5-1 and TRBJ2-3; TRBD1 is a possible D gene (5 bases). The CDR3 extends over 18 amino acids. The ends were cut back, 0 bases at V and 1 base at J, with 18 bases in the middle. Looked up from germline, CDR1 is SGHRS and CDR2 is YFSETQ. CDR3 DNA: TGCGCCAGCAGCTTGGGCGCTTCAGGGCTTCTTGGCACAGATACGCAGTATTTT. Translation: CASSLGASGLLGTDTQYF.

The table lists this clonotype with many counts. V is TRBV12-3 or TRBV12-4 and J is TRBJ2-2; D may be TRBD2 (6 bases). The CDR3 contains 16 residues. Trimming cost V 6 bases and J 1 base, with 15 bases left between them. CDR3 in amino acids: CASRAGPGENTGELFF. The DNA for the CDR3 is TGTGCCAGCAGGGCCGGTCCGGGAGAGAACACCGGGGAGCTGTTTTTT.

This clonotype was detected many times. The J gene is TRBJ2-2, the V gene TRBV12-3 or TRBV12-4; D may be TRBD2 (6 bases). The CDR3 is 13 amino acids. Trimming took 6 bases from V and 7 from J, leaving 12 bases between them. The CDR3 protein is CASRVGLFGELFF. The CDR3 DNA reads TGTGCCAGCAGGGTAGGACTATTCGGGGAGCTGTTTTTT.

This clonotype has more than one count but fewer than ten. The chain has TRBV3-1 and TRBJ2-2, with a weak D call TRBD1 (5 bases). Trimming removed 5 bases at V and 7 bases at J, with 20 bases between. Germline V gene lookup returns CDR1 LGHDT and CDR2 YNNKEL (reference sequence). The CDR3 runs to 16 residues. DNA of the CDR3: TGTGCCAGCAGCATAACCTCACCAGGGTCCGGCGGGGAGCTGTTTTTT. Its protein is CASSITSPGSGGELFF.

The gene calls are TRBV12-5 and TRBJ2-1; D tentatively reads TRBD1 or TRBD2 (5 bases each). Trimming cost V 1 base and J 14 bases, with 15 bases left between them. Germline CDR1 LGHNT, CDR2 FRNRAP. The CDR3 contains 13 residues. The CDR3 DNA follows: TGTGCTAGTGGTTTGGGAGAGGACAAGAGGGAGTTCTTC. It is translated as CASGLGEDKREFF. The full variable domain, completed using reference TRBV12-5 and TRBJ2-1, is DARVTQTPRHKVTEMGQEVTMRCQPILGHNTVFWYRQTMMQGLELLAYFRNRAPLDDSGMPKDRFSAEMPDATLATLKIQPSEPRDSAVYFCASGLGEDKREFFGPGTRLTVL.